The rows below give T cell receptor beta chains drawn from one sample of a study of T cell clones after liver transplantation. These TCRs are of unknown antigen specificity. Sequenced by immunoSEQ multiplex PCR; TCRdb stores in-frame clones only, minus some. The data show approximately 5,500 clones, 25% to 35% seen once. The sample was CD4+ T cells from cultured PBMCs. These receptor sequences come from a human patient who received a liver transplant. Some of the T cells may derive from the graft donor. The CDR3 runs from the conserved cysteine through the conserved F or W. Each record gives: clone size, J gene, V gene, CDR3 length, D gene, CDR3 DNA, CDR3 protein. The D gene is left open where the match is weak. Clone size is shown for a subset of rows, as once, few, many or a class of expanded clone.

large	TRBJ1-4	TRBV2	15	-	TGTGCCAGCAGTGTAAACGGGGGCACTAATGAAAAACTGTTTTTT	CASSVNGGTNEKLFF
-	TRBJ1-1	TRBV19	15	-	TGTGCCAGTAGTACATCAGGGAAGGTAAACACTGAAGCTTTCTTT	CASSTSGKVNTEAFF
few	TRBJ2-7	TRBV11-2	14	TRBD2	TGTGCCAGCAGCCCTACTAGCGGGAGAGCGGAGCAGTACTTC	CASSPTSGRAEQYF
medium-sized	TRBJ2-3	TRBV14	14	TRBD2	TGTGCCAGCAGCCCCCTTAGCGGGAGAGATACGCAGTATTTT	CASSPLSGRDTQYF
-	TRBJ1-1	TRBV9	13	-	TGTGCCAGCAGCGTCCACCCCACTGATGAAGCTTTCTTT	CASSVHPTDEAFF
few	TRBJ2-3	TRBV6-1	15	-	TGTGCCAGCAGTGATCGGCAGGGGGGAACAGATACGCAGTATTTT	CASSDRQGGTDTQYF
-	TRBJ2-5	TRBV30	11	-	TGTGCCTGGGGAACAGGGGAGACCCAGTACTTC	CAWGTGETQYF
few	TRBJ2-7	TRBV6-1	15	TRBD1	TGTGCCAGCAGTTCCGCCGGGACAGGATCGCACGAGCAGTACTTC	CASSSAGTGSHEQYF
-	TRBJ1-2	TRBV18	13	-	TGTGCCAGCTCACCACTAGCAGACTATGGCTACACCTTC	CASSPLADYGYTF
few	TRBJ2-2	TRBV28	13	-	TGTGCCAGCAGGAGGGGATTGGGTGGGGAGCTGTTTTTT	CASRRGLGGELFF
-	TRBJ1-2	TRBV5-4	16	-	TGTGCCAGCATAGGGGCCGTACCAGGAAAGATCTATGGCTACACCTTC	CASIGAVPGKIYGYTF
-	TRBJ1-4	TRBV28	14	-	TGTGCCAGCAGTTTAGGCAGGGGAAGGGAAAAACTGTTTTTT	CASSLGRGREKLFF
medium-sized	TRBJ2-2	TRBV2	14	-	TGTGCCACCGCCCAGGGGACGGGCACCGGGGAGCTGTTTTTT	CATAQGTGTGELFF
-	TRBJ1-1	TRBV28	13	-	TGTGCCAGCAGTTTGTCAGGGGTCACTGAAGCTTTCTTT	CASSLSGVTEAFF
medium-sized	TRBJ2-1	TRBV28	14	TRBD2	TGTGCCAGCAGTTCCGGGACTAGAGTGCGTGAGCAGTTCTTC	CASSSGTRVREQFF
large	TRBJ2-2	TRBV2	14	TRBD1	TGTGCCAGCAAAGCACAGGGGCCCACCGGGGAGCTGTTTTTT	CASKAQGPTGELFF
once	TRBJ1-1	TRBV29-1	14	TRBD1	TGCAGCGTTGATAGGACAGGGGGAGACACTGAAGCTTTCTTT	CSVDRTGGDTEAFF
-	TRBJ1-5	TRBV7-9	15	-	TGTGCCAGCAGCTTAGATAGCAGGGAATATCAGCCCCAGCATTTT	CASSLDSREYQPQHF
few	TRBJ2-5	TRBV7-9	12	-	TGTGCCAGCAGCTCATATGGCGAGACCCAGTACTTC	CASSSYGETQYF
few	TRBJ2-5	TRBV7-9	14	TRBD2	TGTGCCAGCAGTCCGACTAGCGGGGGAGAGACCCAGTACTTC	CASSPTSGGETQYF
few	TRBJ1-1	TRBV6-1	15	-	TGTGCCAGCAGTGAGGGGGGACGGCGGAACACTGAAGCTTTCTTT	CASSEGGRRNTEAFF
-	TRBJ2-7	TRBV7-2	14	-	TGTGCCAGCAGCCGTAATACAGGGCCTGGCGAGCAGTACTTC	CASSRNTGPGEQYF